This T cell receptor (beta chain) is from a study of tissue T cells after allogeneic stem cell transplantation. TCRdb keeps only in-frame clones here, not all; method: immunoSEQ multiplex PCR. The data contain tens of thousands of clones, roughly 92% of them seen just once; the ten biggest clones take up approximately 3.8%. The CDR3 length is 15 residues. Germline lookup yields CDR1 MGHDK and CDR2 SYGVNS. V lost 1 base to trimming and J lost 0 bases, with 7 bases between them. This clonotype was obtained from a woman aged 40-69 years who later had graft-versus-host disease after an allogeneic stem cell transplant. Material: blood, obtained before transplantation. The J gene is TRBJ2-1, the V gene TRBV25-1; D gene uncertain. As DNA, the CDR3 is TGTGCCAGCAGTGAATCGGGCTACTCCTACAATGAGCAGTTCTTC. Protein sequence: CASSESGYSYNEQFF. The entire variable domain, with the rest obtained from reference TRBV25-1 and TRBJ2-1, is as follows: EADIYQTPRYLVIGTGKKITLECSQTMGHDKMYWYQQDPGMELHLIHYSYGVNSTEKGDLSSESTVSRIRTEHFPLTLESARPSHTSQYLCASSESGYSYNEQFFGPGTRLTVL.